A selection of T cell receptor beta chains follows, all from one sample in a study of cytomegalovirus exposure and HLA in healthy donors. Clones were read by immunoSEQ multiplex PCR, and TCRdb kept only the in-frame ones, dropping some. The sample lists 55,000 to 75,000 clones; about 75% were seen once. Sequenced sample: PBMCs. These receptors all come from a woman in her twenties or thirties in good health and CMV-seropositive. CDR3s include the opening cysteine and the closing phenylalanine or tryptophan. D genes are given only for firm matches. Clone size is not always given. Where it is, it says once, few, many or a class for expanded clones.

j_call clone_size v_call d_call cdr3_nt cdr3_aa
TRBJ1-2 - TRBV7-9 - TGTGCCAGCAGCTTAGCCATTCCACGGTCCCACTATGGCTACACCTTC CASSLAIPRSHYGYTF
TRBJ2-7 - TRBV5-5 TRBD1 TGTGCCAGCAGCTTGGTCTATCGTAGGGGGCTCTCCTACGAGCAGTACTTC CASSLVYRRGLSYEQYF
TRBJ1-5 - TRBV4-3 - TGCGCCAGCAGCCAAGAGTACAGGGCCGGTCAGCCCCAGCATTTT CASSQEYRAGQPQHF
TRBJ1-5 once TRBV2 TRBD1 TGTGCCAGCAGCCGGACAGGGCTTTGGCCCCAGCATTTT CASSRTGLWPQHF
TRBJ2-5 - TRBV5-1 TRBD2 TGCGCCAGCAGCTTGGGACTAGCGGGGCAAGAGACCCAGTACTTC CASSLGLAGQETQYF
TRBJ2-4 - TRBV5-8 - TGTGCCAGCAGCCCGGGTGATCGGGCCAAAAACATTCAGTACTTC CASSPGDRAKNIQYF
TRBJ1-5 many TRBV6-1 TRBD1 TGTGCCAGCGCTACAATGACAGGGTCGGGTCAGCCCCAGCATTTT CASATMTGSGQPQHF
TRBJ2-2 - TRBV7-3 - TGTGCCAGCAGCCGAGGGGGGGCGCGAGCCGGGGAGCTGTTTTTT CASSRGGARAGELFF
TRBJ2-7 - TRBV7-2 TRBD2 TGTGCCAGCAGCTTAATCGGGAGGGCCCTCCCCGAGCAGTACTTC CASSLIGRALPEQYF
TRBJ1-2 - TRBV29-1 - TGCAGCGTTGAGGGGGGGGATAACTATGGCTACACCTTC CSVEGGDNYGYTF
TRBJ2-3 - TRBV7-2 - TGTGCCAGCAGCTTAGGTGACAGGAGAGATACGCAGTATTTT CASSLGDRRDTQYF
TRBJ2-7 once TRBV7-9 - TGTGCCAGCAGCGCTCCAAACAGGCCCTACGAGCAGTACTTC CASSAPNRPYEQYF
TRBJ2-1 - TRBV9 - TGTGCCAGCAGCGTAAACACCCACAATGAGCAGTTCTTC CASSVNTHNEQFF
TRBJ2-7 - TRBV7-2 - TGTGCCAGCAGCTTAGCGCTACGCGAGCCCGTCTACGAGCAGTACTTC CASSLALREPVYEQYF
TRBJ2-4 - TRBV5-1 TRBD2 TGCGCCAGCAGCTTGAGCGGGAACCGAAACATTCAGTACTTC CASSLSGNRNIQYF
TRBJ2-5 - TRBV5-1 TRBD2 TGCGCCAGCAGCCCGGGACTAGCGGGACCATTGTCGCAAGAGACCCAGTACTTC CASSPGLAGPLSQETQYF
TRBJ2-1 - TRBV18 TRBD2 TGTGCCAGCTCACCAGCTAGCGGGCATTTCCCGAGCTCCTACAATGAGCAGTTCTTC CASSPASGHFPSSYNEQFF
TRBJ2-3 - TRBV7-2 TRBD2 TGTGCCAGCAGCTTAGACGGTGGCGGGAGGGGCGACGATACGCAGTATTTT CASSLDGGGRGDDTQYF
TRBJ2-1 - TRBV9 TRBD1 TGTGCCAGCAGTGTACAGGGGAATGAGCAGTTCTTC CASSVQGNEQFF
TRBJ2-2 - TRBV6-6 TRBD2 TGTGCCAGCAGTTACTCGGGGGGGATTTACACCGGGGAGCTGTTTTTT CASSYSGGIYTGELFF
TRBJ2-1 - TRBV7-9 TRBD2 TGTGCCAGCAGCCCCCCGGGACTAGCCATAAATGAGCAGTTCTTC CASSPPGLAINEQFF
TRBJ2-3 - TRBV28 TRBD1 TGTGCCAGCAGTCCGCGGACAGGGAAGCCTAGCACAGATACGCAGTATTTT CASSPRTGKPSTDTQYF
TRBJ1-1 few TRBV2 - TGTGCCAGCAGCCTCAGGGGGAACACTGAAGCTTTCTTT CASSLRGNTEAFF
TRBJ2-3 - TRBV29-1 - TGCAGCCTAGACTCAGGCACAGATACGCAGTATTTT CSLDSGTDTQYF
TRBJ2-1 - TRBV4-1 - TGCGCCAGCAGCCAAGGTTACCTAGCAGCAGATGAGCAGTTCTTC CASSQGYLAADEQFF
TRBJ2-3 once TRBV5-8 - TGTGCCAGCAGCTTTCATCGGACAGATACGCAGTATTTT CASSFHRTDTQYF
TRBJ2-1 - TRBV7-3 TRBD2 TGTGCCAGCAGCTCTACGACTAGCGGGAGGGGTGGTGAGCAGTTCTTC CASSSTTSGRGGEQFF
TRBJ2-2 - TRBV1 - TGCACCAGCAGCCAAGAAGTCCGGCTAGCGGGAGTGGACACCGGGGAGCTGTTTTTT CTSSQEVRLAGVDTGELFF
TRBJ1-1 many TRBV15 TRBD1 TGTGCCACCAGCAGGGACAGGGGGGAAACAACTGAAGCTTTCTTT CATSRDRGETTEAFF
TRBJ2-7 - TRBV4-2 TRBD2 TGTGCCAGCAGCCTAAGGGGTAGCGGGAGTAGCTACGAGCAGTACTTC CASSLRGSGSSYEQYF
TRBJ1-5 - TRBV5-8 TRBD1 TGTGCCAGCAGCTTTGGCAGGGGGCAAGATAGCAATCAGCCCCAGCATTTT CASSFGRGQDSNQPQHF
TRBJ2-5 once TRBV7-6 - TGTGCCAGCAGCTTAGGAAGGCGGGAACAAGAGACCCAGTACTTC CASSLGRREQETQYF
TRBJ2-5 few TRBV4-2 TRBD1 TGTGCCAGCAGCCAAGATCCGGGACAGGGATCGGAGACCCAGTACTTC CASSQDPGQGSETQYF
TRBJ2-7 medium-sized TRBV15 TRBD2 TGTGCCACCAGCAGAGGGGCGGGAGGGCCGTACGAGCAGTACTTC CATSRGAGGPYEQYF
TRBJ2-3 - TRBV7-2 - TGTGCCAGCAGCTTACTAGCGACTAGCACAGATACGCAGTATTTT CASSLLATSTDTQYF
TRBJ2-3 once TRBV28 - TGTGCCAGCAGTCCCCTTGGGCTAGCTGTCACAGATACGCAGTATTTT CASSPLGLAVTDTQYF
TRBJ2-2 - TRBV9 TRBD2 TGTGCCAGCAGCGCGGGACTAGCGGGATCCACCGGGGAGCTGTTTTTT CASSAGLAGSTGELFF
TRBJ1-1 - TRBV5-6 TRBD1 TGTGCCAGCAGCTTTTTGACAGGGACCCGGCGAGCTTTCTTT CASSFLTGTRRAFF
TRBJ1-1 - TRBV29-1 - TGCAGCGTTGGAGTGGGCGCTGAAGCTTTCTTT CSVGVGAEAFF
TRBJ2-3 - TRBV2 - TGTGCCAGCAGGCTCGGGCGGGAACGCACAGATACGCAGTATTTT CASRLGRERTDTQYF
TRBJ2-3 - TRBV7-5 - TGTGCCAGAAGCTTAGTCCCGACAGAGCTTAGCGGGCCTTCACTAGGCACAGATACGCAGTATTTT CARSLVPTELSGPSLGTDTQYF
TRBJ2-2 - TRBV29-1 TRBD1 TGCAGCGCGGCCCCCGGGACAGCGAACACCGGGGAGCTGTTTTTT CSAAPGTANTGELFF
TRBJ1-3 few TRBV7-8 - TGTGCCAGCAGCCCCCGGGGTGCACTTTCTGGAAACACCATATATTTT CASSPRGALSGNTIYF
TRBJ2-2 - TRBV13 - TGTGCCAGCAGCTTATATCCAGGACTTACGAACACCGGGGAGCTGTTTTTT CASSLYPGLTNTGELFF
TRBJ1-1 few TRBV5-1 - TGCGCCAGCAGCTTGGAGGGCAGGGGCTCTGAAGCTTTCTTT CASSLEGRGSEAFF
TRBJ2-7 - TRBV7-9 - TGTTCCAGCAGCACACCCCTGGAGGGGAAACCCTACGAGCAGTACTTC CSSSTPLEGKPYEQYF
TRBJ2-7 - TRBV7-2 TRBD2 TGTGCCAGCAGCTTAGGGGCTAGCGGGAGCGTCGCGTTC CASSLGASGSVAF
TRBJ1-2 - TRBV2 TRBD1 TGTGCCAGCAGAGGACAGGGGGCCGACTATGGCTACACCTTC CASRGQGADYGYTF
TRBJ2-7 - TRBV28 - TGTGCCAGCAGTTTAGGGGGGGCTAGCGGACTTACCTACGAGCAGTACTTC CASSLGGASGLTYEQYF
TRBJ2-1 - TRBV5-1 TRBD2 TGCGCCAGCAGCTTGGCCGAGCGGGAGGCACATGAGCAGTTCTTC CASSLAEREAHEQFF
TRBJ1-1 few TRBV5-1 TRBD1 TGCGCCAGCCAGTCGGACAGGTTAACTGAAGCTTTCTTT CASQSDRLTEAFF
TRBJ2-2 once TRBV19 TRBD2 TGTGCCAGTAGTATAGGAGCGGGAGGGCCGAACACCGGGGAGCTGTTTTTT CASSIGAGGPNTGELFF
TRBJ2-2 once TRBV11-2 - TGTGCCAGCAGCCCCGCAGGTGTTCCCGGGGAGCTGTTTTTT CASSPAGVPGELFF
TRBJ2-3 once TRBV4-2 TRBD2 TGTGCCAGCAGCCAAGGGGGGCTAGCGGGAGAGACAGATACGCAGTATTTT CASSQGGLAGETDTQYF
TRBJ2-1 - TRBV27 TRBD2 TGTGCCAGCAGTCTAAGGGGACTAGCGGGAGGCCGACGACAAAACAATGAGCAGTTCTTC CASSLRGLAGGRRQNNEQFF